This TCR beta chain was sequenced for a study of blood T cell repertoires in COVID-19. Study as a whole: Whether acute or convalescent, the COVID-19 samples came from the United States, Italy and Spain. Nucleic acid was either cDNA or gDNA, and it came from T cells, B-cell-depleted T cells, or PBMCs.

Original data processing: Scientists estimated how many nucleated cells there were by amplifying reference gene primers. Assay: immunoSEQ multiplex PCR; the TCRdb copy retains only in-frame clones and omits some. V and J calls and clone size are as listed in that table; D and trimming were resolved from the DNA. Seen here are hundreds of thousands of clones, roughly 80% observed once, and the top ten hold approximately 9%. Deletions cut 4 bases from V and 0 bases from J, with 7 bases between. CDR1 MNHEY and CDR2 SVGAGI come from the germline V gene. CDR3 length: 14 residues. The chain combines TRBV6-5 with TRBJ1-5; D may be TRBD1 (5 bases). Sample: peripheral blood. The sequence derives from a woman between 50 and 59 years old who had recovered from COVID-19. CDR3 region: CASSSGGSNQPQHF. The DNA for the CDR3 is TGTGCCAGCAGTTCGGGGGGTAGCAATCAGCCCCAGCATTTT.